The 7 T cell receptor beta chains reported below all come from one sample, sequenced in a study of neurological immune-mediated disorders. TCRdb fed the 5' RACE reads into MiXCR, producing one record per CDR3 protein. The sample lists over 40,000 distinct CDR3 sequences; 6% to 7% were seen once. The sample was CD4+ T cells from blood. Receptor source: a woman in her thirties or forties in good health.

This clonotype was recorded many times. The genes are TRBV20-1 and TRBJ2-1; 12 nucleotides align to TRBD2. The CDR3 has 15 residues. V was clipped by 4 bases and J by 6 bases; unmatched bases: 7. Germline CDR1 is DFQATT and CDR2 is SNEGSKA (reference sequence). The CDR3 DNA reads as TGCAGTGCTACTACCGGGACTAGCGGGCTCAATGAGCAGTTCTTC. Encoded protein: CSATTGTSGLNEQFF.

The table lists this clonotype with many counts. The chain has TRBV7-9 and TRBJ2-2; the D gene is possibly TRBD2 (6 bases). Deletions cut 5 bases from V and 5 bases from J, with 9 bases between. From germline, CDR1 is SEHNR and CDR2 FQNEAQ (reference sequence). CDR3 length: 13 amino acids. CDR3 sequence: CASSRLVTGELFF. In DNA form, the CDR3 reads TGTGCCAGCAGCCGACTAGTTACCGGGGAGCTGTTTTTT.

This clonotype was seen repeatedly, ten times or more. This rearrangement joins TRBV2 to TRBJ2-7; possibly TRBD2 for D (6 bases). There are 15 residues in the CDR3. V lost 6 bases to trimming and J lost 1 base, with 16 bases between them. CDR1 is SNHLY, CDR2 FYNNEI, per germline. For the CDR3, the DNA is TGTGCCAGCAGCCCCACTAGCATGAGTTCCTACGAGCAGTACTTC. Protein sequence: CASSPTSMSSYEQYF.

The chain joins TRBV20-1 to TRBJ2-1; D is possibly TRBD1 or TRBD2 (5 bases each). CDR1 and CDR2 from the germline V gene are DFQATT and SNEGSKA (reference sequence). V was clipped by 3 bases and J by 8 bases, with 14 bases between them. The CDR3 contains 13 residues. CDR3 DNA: TGCAGTGCTAGGGGGGAAGTCGGGGATGAGCAGTTCTTC. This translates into CSARGEVGDEQFF.

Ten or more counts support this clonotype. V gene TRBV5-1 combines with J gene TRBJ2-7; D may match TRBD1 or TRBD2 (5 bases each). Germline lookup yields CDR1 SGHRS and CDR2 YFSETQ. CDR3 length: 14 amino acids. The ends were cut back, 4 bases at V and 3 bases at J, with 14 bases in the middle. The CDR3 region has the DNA TGCGCCAGCAGCCCAAACTATGGGGGCTACGAGCAGTACTTC. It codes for CASSPNYGGYEQYF.

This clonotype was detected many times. CDR3 in amino acids: CASSFWSPAANSYNEQFF. The DNA for the CDR3 is TGCGCCAGCAGCTTCTGGTCTCCAGCGGCAAACTCCTACAATGAGCAGTTCTTC. The chain is built from TRBV5-1 and TRBJ2-1; TRBD2 might be the D (5 bases). The CDR3 is 18 residues long. The germline V gene has CDR1 SGHRS and CDR2 YFSETQ. The V and J ends lost 2 bases and 0 bases respectively, with 18 bases between them.

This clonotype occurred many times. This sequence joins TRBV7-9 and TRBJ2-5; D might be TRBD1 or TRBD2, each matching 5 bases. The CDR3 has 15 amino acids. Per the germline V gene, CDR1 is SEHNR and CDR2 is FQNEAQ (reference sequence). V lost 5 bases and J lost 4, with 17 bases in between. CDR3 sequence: CASSLIPGRSETQYF. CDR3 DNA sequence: TGTGCCAGCAGCCTAATCCCGGGACGCTCAGAGACCCAGTACTTC.